Below are 3 T cell receptor beta chains sequenced from a single sample in a study of blood T cells in healthy people across ages. Then a second PCR, running about 6 to 11 cycles, was carried out with a sample-barcoded 5' primer and a J-beta primer mix. TCRdb reanalysed the 5' RACE reads using MiXCR and keeps one entry per CDR3 protein. The table shows 710,000 or so distinct CDR3 sequences, with less than 40% occurring only once. The sequencing sample was made of blood. These receptors came from a woman of 80 years or more in good health.

This clonotype was observed a few times. With a much larger clone just one base away, this may be a read error. The rearrangement joins TRBV6-1 to TRBJ2-1; TRBD2 is a possible D gene (7 bases). TRBJ2-7 matches the DNA end more closely, so the J call is doubtful. The CDR3 is 16 amino acids. Per germline, CDR1 MNHNS and CDR2 SASEGT. DNA of the CDR3: TGTGCCAGCAGTGTCTCCGGGGGGCCTCCCTACAATGAGCAGTACTTC. This translates into CASSVSGGPPYNEQYF.

This clonotype was seen at least ten times. The chain combines TRBV25-1 with TRBJ1-2; D gene uncertain. V shed 3 bases and J shed 4 bases, with 12 bases lying between them. Germline values: CDR1 MGHDK, CDR2 SYGVNS. This CDR3 comprises 14 residues. For the CDR3, the DNA is TGTGCCAGCAGTGATCTCTATCAGGCCTATGGCTACACCTTC. This translates into CASSDLYQAYGYTF.

J is TRBJ2-4 and V is TRBV29-1, with TRBD2 identical over 14 bases. The DNA end is a closer match to TRBJ2-7, so the J assignment may be wrong. The CDR3 consists of 16 residues. The germline gives CDR1 SQVTM, CDR2 ANQGSEA. The CDR3 bases are TGCAGCGTTGTGGGACTAGCGGGGGCCCCTACGACCGAGCAGTACTTC. Protein: CSVVGLAGAPTTEQYF.